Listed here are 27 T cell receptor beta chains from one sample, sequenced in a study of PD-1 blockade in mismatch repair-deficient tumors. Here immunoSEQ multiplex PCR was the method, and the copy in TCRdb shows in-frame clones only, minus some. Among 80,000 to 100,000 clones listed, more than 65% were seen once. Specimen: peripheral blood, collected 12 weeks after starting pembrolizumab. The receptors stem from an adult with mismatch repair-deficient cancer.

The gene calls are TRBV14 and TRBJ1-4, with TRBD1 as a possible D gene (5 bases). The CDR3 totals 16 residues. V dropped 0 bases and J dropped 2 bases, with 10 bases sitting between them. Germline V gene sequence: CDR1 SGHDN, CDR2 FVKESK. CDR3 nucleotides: TGTGCCAGCAGCCAAGATTCGGGGGTGACTAATGAAAAACTGTTTTTT. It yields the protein CASSQDSGVTNEKLFF. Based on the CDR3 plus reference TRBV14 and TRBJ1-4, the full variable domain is EAGVTQFPSHSVIEKGQTVTLRCDPISGHDNLYWYRRVMGKEIKFLLHFVKESKQDESGMPNNRFLAERTGGTYSTLKVQPAELEDSGVYFCASSQDSGVTNEKLFFGSGTQLSVL.

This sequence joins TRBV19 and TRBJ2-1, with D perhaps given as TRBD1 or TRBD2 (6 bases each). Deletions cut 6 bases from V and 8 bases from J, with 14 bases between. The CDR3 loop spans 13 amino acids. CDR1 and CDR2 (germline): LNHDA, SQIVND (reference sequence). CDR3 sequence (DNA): TGTGCCAGTAGCACGCGGGACATCTATGAGCAGTTCTTC. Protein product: CASSTRDIYEQFF.

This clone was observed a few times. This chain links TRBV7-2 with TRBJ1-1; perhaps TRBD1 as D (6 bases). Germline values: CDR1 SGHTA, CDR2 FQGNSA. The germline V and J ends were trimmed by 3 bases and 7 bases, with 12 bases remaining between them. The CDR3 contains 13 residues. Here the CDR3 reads CASSLGAFGEAFF. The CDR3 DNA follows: TGTGCCAGCAGCTTGGGGGCGTTCGGTGAAGCTTTCTTT. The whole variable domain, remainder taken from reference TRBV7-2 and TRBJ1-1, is GAGVSQSPSNKVTEKGKDVELRCDPISGHTALYWYRQSLGQGLEFLIYFQGNSAPDKSGLPSDRFSAERTGGSVSTLTIQRTQQEDSAVYLCASSLGAFGEAFFGQGTRLTVV.

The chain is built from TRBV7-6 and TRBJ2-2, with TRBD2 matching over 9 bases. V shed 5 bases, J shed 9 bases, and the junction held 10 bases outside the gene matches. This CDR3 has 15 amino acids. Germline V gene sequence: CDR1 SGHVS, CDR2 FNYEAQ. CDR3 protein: CASSPGVAGAWELFF. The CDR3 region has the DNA TGTGCCAGCAGCCCCGGGGTAGCGGGAGCGTGGGAGCTGTTTTTT.

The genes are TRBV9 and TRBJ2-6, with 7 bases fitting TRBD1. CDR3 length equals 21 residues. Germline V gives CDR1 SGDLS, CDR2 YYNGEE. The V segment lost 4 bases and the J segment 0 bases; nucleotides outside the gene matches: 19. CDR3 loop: CASSISVNRQGIPSGANVLTF. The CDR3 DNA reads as TGTGCCAGCAGCATCTCCGTAAATAGACAGGGTATTCCCTCTGGGGCCAACGTCCTGACTTTC.

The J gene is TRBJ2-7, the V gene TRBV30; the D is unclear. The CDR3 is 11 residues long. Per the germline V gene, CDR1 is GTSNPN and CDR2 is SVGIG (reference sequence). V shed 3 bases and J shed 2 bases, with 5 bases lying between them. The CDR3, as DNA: TGTGCCTGGAGCGGTACCTACGAGCAGTACTTC. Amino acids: CAWSGTYEQYF.

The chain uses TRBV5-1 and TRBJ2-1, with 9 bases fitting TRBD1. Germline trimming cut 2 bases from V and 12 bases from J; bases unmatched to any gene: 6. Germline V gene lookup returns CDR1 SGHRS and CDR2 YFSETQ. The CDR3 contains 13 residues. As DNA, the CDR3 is TGCGCCAGCAGCTTCGAACCGGGACAGGGGCAGTTCTTC. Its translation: CASSFEPGQGQFF.

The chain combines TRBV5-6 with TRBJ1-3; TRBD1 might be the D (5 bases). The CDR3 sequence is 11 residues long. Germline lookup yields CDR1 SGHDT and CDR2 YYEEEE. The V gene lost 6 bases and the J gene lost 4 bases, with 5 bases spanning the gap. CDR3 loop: CASTGGNTIYF. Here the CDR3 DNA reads TGTGCCAGCACAGGGGGAAACACCATATATTTT. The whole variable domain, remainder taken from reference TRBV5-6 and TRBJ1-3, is DAGVTQSPTHLIKTRGQQVTLRCSPKSGHDTVSWYQQALGQGPQFIFQYYEEEERQRGNFPDRFSGHQFPNYSSELNVNALLLGDSALYLCASTGGNTIYFGEGSWLTVV.

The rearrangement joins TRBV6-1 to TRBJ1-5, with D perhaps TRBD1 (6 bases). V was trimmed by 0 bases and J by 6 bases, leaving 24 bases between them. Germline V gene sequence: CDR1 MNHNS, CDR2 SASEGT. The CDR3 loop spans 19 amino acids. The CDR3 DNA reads TGTGCCAGCAGTGAAGCGGAATGGGGGGCACAGGGTGGGGCTCAGCCCCAGCATTTT. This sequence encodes CASSEAEWGAQGGAQPQHF.

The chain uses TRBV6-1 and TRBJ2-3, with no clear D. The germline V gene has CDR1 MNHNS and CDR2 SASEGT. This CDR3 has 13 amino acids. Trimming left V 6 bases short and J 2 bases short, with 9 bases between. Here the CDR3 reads CASRALYTDTQYF. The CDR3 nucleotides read TGTGCCAGCAGAGCACTGTACACAGATACGCAGTATTTT.

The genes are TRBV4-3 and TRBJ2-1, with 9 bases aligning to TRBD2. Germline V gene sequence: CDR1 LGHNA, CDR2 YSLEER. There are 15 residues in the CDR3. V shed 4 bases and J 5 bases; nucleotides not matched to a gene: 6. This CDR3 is CASSRLAGDNNEQFF. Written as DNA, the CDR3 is TGCGCCAGCAGCCGGTTAGCGGGAGATAACAATGAGCAGTTCTTC.

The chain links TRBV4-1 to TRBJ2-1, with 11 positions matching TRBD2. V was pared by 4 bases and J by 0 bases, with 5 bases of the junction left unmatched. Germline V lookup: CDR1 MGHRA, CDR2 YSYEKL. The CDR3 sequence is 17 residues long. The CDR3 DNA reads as TGCGCCAGCAGCCCGACTCTAGCGGGAGGCTCCTACAATGAGCAGTTCTTC. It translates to CASSPTLAGGSYNEQFF.

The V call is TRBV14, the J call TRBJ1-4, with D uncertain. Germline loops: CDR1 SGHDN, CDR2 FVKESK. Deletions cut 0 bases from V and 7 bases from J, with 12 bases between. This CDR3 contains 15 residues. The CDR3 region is CASSQDGLRVEKLFF. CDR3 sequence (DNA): TGTGCCAGCAGCCAAGATGGCCTGCGGGTTGAAAAACTGTTTTTT.

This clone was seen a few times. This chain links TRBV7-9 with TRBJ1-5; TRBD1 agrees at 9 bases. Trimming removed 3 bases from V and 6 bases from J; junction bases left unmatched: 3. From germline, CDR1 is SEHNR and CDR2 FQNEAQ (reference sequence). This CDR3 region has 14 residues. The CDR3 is CASSFGQGLQPQHF. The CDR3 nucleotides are TGTGCCAGCAGCTTCGGACAGGGGCTTCAGCCCCAGCATTTT.

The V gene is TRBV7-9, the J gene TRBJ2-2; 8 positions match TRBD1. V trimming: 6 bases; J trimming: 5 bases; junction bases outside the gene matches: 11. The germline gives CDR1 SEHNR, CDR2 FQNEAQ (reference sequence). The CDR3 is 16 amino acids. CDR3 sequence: CASSPTGALRTGELFF. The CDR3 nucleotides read TGTGCCAGCAGTCCGACAGGGGCACTAAGAACCGGGGAGCTGTTTTTT. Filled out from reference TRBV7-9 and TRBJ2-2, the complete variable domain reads DTGVSQNPRHKITKRGQNVTFRCDPISEHNRLYWYRQTLGQGPEFLTYFQNEAQLEKSRLLSDRFSAERPKGSFSTLEIQRTEQGDSAMYLCASSPTGALRTGELFFGEGSRLTVL.

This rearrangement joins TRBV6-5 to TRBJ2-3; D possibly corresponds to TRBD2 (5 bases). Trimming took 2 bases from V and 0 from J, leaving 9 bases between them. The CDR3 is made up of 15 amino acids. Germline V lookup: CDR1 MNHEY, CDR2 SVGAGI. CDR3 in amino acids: CASSYGGISTDTQYF. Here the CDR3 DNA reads TGTGCCAGCAGTTACGGAGGAATAAGCACAGATACGCAGTATTTT.

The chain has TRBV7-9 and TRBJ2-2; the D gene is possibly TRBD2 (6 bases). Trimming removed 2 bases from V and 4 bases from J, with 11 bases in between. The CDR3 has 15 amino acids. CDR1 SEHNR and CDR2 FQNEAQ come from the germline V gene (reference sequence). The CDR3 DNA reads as TGTGCCAGCAGCTTAAACGCCGGGGGCACCGGGGAGCTGTTTTTT. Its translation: CASSLNAGGTGELFF.

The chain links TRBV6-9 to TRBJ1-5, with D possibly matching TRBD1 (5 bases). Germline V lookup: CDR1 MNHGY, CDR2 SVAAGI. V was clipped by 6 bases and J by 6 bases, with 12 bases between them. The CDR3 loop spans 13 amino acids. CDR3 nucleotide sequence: TGTGCCAGCAGAGACCGTCAGGGTCAGCCCCAGCATTTT. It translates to CASRDRQGQPQHF.

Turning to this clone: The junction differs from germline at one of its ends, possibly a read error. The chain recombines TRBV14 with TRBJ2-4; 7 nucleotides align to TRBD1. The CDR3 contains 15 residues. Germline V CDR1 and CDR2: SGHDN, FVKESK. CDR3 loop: CVSSQNQGVGDIQYF. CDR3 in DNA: TGTGTCAGCAGCCAGAATCAGGGGGTCGGGGACATTCAGTACTTC.

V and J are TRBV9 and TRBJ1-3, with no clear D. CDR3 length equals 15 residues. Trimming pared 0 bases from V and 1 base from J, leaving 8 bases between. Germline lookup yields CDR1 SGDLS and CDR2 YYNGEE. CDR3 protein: CASSVGRGSGNTIYF. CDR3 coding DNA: TGTGCCAGCAGCGTAGGGAGAGGGTCTGGAAACACCATATATTTT.

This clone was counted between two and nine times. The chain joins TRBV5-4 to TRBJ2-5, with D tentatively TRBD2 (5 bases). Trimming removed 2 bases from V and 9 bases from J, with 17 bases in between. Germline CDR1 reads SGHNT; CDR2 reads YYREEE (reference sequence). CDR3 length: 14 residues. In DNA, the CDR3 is TGTGCCAGCAGCTTAGGCGGACTGCTCGTGTCCCAGTACTTC. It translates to CASSLGGLLVSQYF.

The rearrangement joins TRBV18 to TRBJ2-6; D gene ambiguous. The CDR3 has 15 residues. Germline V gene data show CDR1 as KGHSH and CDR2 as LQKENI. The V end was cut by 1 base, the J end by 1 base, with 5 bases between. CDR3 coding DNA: TGTGCCAGCTCACCACAAGGTTCTGGGGCCAACGTCCTGACTTTC. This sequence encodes CASSPQGSGANVLTF.

CDR3 in amino acids: CASSFGGMSSYEQYF. Here the CDR3 DNA reads TGTGCCAGCAGCTTCGGCGGGATGAGCTCCTACGAGCAGTACTTC. This sequence joins TRBV7-2 and TRBJ2-7; D is perhaps TRBD2 (6 bases). Germline CDR1 is SGHTA and CDR2 is FQGNSA. This CDR3 is built from 15 residues. Trimming pared 3 bases from V and 0 bases from J, leaving 12 bases between.

CDR3: CASTTKPGRNQETQYF. In nucleotides, the CDR3 is TGTGCCAGCACCACGAAGCCAGGACGGAACCAAGAGACCCAGTACTTC. The chain joins TRBV7-6 to TRBJ2-5, with no clear D. CDR3 length: 16 amino acids. V gave up 7 bases and J gave up 0 bases, with 18 bases separating them. CDR1 is SGHVS and CDR2 is FNYEAQ in the germline V gene.

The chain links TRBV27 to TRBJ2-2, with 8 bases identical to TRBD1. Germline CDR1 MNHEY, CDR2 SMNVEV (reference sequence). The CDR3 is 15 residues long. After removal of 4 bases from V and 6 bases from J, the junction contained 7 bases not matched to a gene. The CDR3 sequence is CASSSNRGAAGELFF. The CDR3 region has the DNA TGTGCCAGCAGTTCGAACAGGGGGGCAGCCGGGGAGCTGTTTTTT.

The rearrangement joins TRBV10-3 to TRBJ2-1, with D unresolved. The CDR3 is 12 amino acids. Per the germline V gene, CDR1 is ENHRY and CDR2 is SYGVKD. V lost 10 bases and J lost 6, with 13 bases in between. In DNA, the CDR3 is TGTGCCACGGGTTCATCCGGCAATGAGCAGTTCTTC. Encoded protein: CATGSSGNEQFF.

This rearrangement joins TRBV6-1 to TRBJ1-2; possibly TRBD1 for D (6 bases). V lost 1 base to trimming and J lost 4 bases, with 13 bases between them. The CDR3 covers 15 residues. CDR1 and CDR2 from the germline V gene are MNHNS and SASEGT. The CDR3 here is CASSEGGAGPYGYTF. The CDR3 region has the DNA TGTGCCAGCAGTGAAGGGGGGGCAGGCCCCTATGGCTACACCTTC.